What follows is one TCR beta chain and its context. This clonotype was seen only a few times. No cognate antigen has been identified for it. Base quality data are lacking; no much larger clone is found one base away. This sample stems from a study of CD8 T cells in ankylosing spondylitis (dated by TCRdb to 2015 to 2018). About the study as a whole: To find TCR variants linked to disease, the study profiled T cell receptor beta repertoires in ankylosing spondylitis patients and healthy donors. In total, the full study cohort was made up of 110 or so healthy donors and roughly 27 ankylosing spondylitis patients. Peripheral blood was sampled, and synovial fluid was also collected from ankylosing spondylitis patients.

The instrument was an Illumina HiSeq 2500. Quantitative 5'-RACE with molecular barcodes was used to prepare TCR beta libraries. In the paper's pipeline: To identify disease-linked TCR variants, a new computational method was used, one built on a probabilistic model of VDJ rearrangement. In-frame beta chains were kept once TCRdb had trimmed the public reads at Q25 with fastp and called clones with MiXCR. Each entry merges the rows of one CDR3 protein and shows their most common DNA and genes. TCRdb assigned the V and J calls; the authors' analysis was not used. The table for this sample lists approximately 540,000 distinct CDR3 sequences; approximately 11% of them were counted only once. Of the sample, over 6.5% is held by the ten largest clones. Summary of the overall study and its limitations: Some TCR beta motif variants had previously been reported in synovial fluid and blood of reactive arthritis patients, which suggested common disease-initiation mechanisms. The disease-linked clones had a CD8+ phenotype and were found at relatively low frequencies in peripheral blood. A TCR beta motif made up of several highly homologous amino acid variants appeared to be characteristic of blood from ankylosing spondylitis patients. Significant enrichment of the disease-linked clones was reported in matched synovial fluid samples from ankylosing spondylitis patients.

Measured from the cysteine to the phenylalanine, the CDR3 is 13 residues long. CDR3 DNA only is kept here, 39 bases in frame from base 1. V is shortened by 3 bases, J by 5 bases, and the region joining them spans 10 bases. Looking up the germline V gene yields CDR1 SGDLS and CDR2 YYNGEE. The source is a male donor with ankylosing spondylitis. The sequence is built from TRBV9 and TRBJ2-3; TRBD2 is a weak D gene call, 6 bases matching. Sequencing used blood, either unsorted or a sorted T cell fraction (not recorded which). The CDR3 reads CASSAREQDTQYF. The sequenced DNA is TGTGCCAGCAGCGCCCGGGAGCAAGATACGCAGTATTTT.